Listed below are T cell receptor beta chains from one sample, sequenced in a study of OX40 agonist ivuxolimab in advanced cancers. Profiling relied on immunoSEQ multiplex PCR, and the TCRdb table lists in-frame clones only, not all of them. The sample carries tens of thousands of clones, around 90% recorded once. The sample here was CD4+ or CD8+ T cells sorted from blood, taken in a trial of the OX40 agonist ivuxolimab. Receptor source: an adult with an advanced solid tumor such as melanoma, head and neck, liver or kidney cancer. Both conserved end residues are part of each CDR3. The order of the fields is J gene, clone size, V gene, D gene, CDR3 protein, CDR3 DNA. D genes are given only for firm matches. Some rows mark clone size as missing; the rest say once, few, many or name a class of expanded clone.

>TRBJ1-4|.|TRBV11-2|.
CASSLGGIEEKLFF
TGTGCCAGCAGCCTTGGGGGGATAGAGGAAAAACTGTTTTTT
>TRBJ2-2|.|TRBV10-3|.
CAISVGRTVNTGELFF
TGTGCCATCAGTGTGGGTCGGACAGTCAACACCGGGGAGCTGTTTTTT
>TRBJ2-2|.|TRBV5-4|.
CATSAGRIDTGELFF
TGTGCCACCTCGGCGGGACGGATAGACACCGGGGAGCTGTTTTTT
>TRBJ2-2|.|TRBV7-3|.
CASSLNWDDGGGELFF
TGTGCCAGCAGCTTAAATTGGGACGACGGAGGCGGGGAGCTGTTTTTT
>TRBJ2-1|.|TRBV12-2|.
CASRLDGTSIQGEQFF
TGTGCAAGTCGCTTAGATGGGACTAGTATTCAGGGTGAGCAGTTCTTC
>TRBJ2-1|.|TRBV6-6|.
CASSSGESRSYNEQFF
TGTGCCAGCAGCTCCGGTGAGTCCCGCTCCTACAATGAGCAGTTCTTC
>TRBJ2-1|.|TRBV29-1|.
CSVADHNEQFF
TGCAGCGTTGCGGACCACAATGAGCAGTTCTTC
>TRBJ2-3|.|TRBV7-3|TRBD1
CASSLKAGTGVTTQYF
TGTGCCAGCAGCTTAAAGGCCGGGACAGGGGTCACTACGCAGTATTTT
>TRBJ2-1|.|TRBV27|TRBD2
CASSNILAGIYNEQFF
TGTGCCAGCAGTAACATACTAGCGGGGATATACAATGAGCAGTTCTTC
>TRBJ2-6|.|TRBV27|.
CASTLHISRGANVLTF
TGTGCCAGCACCCTTCATATAAGCCGTGGGGCCAACGTCCTGACTTTC
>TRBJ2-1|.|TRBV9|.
CASSTRGNEQFF
TGTGCCAGCAGCACGCGCGGGAATGAGCAGTTCTTC
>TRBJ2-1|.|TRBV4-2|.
CASSQVPQRGNEQFF
TGTGCCAGCAGCCAAGTGCCCCAACGTGGCAATGAGCAGTTCTTC
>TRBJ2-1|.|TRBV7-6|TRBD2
CASSLTSRRYNEQFF
TGTGCCAGCAGCCTGACTAGCAGGAGGTACAATGAGCAGTTCTTC
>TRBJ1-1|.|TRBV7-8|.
CASSPWTVNTEAFF
TGTGCCAGCAGCCCATGGACGGTGAACACTGAAGCTTTCTTT
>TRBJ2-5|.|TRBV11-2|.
CASSGPLVSGMKRTQYF
TGTGCCAGCAGCGGTCCCTTGGTGTCAGGGATGAAAAGGACCCAGTACTTC
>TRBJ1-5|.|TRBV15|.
CATSREVGPQHF
TGTGCCACCAGCAGAGAGGTGGGGCCCCAGCATTTT
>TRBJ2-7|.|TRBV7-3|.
CASSLSRVHEQYF
TGTGCCAGCAGTTTAAGTCGAGTCCACGAGCAGTACTTC
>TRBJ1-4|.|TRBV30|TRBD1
CAWSRTGVNEKLFF
TGTGCCTGGAGCCGGACAGGGGTTAATGAAAAACTGTTTTTT
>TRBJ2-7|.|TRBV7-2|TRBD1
CASSPRQGITYEQYF
TGTGCCAGCAGCCCTCGACAGGGGATAACCTACGAGCAGTACTTC
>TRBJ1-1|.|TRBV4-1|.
CASSQKGGNTEAFF
TGCGCCAGCAGCCAAAAAGGGGGAAACACTGAAGCTTTCTTT
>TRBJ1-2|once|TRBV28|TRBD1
CASSPQGAGDGYTF
TGTGCCAGCAGTCCACAGGGGGCAGGGGATGGCTACACCTTC
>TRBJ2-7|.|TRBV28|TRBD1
CASSQGAYEQYF
TGTGCCAGCAGTCAGGGGGCCTACGAGCAGTACTTC
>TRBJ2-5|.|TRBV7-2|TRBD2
CASSARLAETQYF
TGTGCCAGCAGCGCAAGACTAGCAGAGACCCAGTACTTC
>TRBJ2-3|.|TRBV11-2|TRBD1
CASSERDSPATDTQYF
TGTGCCAGCAGCGAACGGGACAGTCCCGCGACAGATACGCAGTATTTT